This TCR beta chain was recovered during a study of Tregs in tolerant kidney transplant recipients. The method was immunoSEQ multiplex PCR; TCRdb's version includes in-frame clones alone and lacks a portion of them. The sample lists just under 65,000 clones; about 98% were seen once. Study-wide results and limits: The small number of patients limits these findings pending further validation. Biological reproducibility was not directly addressed, but technical replication error appeared minimal.

V was trimmed by 6 bases and J by 0 bases, leaving 11 bases between them. This CDR3 region has 14 residues. Germline V gene data show CDR1 as SNHLY and CDR2 as FYNNEI. Unstimulated regulatory T cells (CD4+CD25+CD127-), CD4+CD25- non-regulatory cells, CD4 and CD8 cells were FACS-sorted from thawed PBMCs. A word on this clone: Its antigen remains unidentified.

This clonotype was sampled from a human donor who received a combined kidney and bone marrow transplant. This specimen consisted of Tregs from blood, obtained before the transplant. This chain links TRBV2 with TRBJ1-1; TRBD1 is a possible D gene (5 bases). Here the CDR3 reads CASRAGRMNTEAFF. The CDR3, as DNA: TGTGCCAGCAGGGCGGGACGGATGAACACTGAAGCTTTCTTT.